This T cell receptor (beta chain) was observed in a study of vaccination effects on CD4 cells after COVID-19. Whole-study results and caveats: Clones of infection and vaccine origin contracted markedly late after vaccination. Sampling in the study covered few convalescent patients and included no early post-infection timepoints.

Once cultured for 10 days, the cells underwent separation to obtain CD4+ T cells. Both day 3 and day 7 saw half the medium replaced with IL-2 medium. The CDR3 contains 18 residues. Germline CDR1 is SGHRS and CDR2 is YFSETQ. V was clipped by 7 bases and J by 5 bases; unmatched bases: 21. Measured with immunoSEQ multiplex PCR; TCRdb has only the in-frame clones, and not every one. Of some 26,000 clones listed, around 69% are singletons. In this sample, this clone turned up once. Antigen specificity is unknown. The source material was CD4+ T cells from PBMCs cultured without peptide, sampled before COVID-19 vaccination. This clonotype was obtained from a human donor who received a COVID-19 vaccine. J is TRBJ2-7 and V is TRBV5-1; 10 bases fit TRBD1. The CDR3 loop is CASQFSPPGTGDIDEQYF. The CDR3 coding sequence is TGCGCCAGCCAATTCTCCCCTCCCGGGACAGGGGATATCGACGAGCAGTACTTC.